The present entry profiles one T cell receptor beta chain with its context. The antigen is undetermined. The data derive from a study of T-cell reconstitution after alpha-beta-depleted transplantation in children. Unique molecular identifiers were incorporated when the TCRbeta library was constructed. MiXCR was run by TCRdb on the PCR reads, yielding one entry per CDR3 protein. The sample lists 250,000 to 350,000 distinct CDR3 sequences; roughly 25% were seen once. The CDR3 length is 13 residues. The V and J ends lost 5 bases and 1 base respectively, with 8 bases between them. Germline lookup yields CDR1 SEHNR and CDR2 FQNEAQ (reference sequence). The study, taken as a whole, reports: Surviving recipient cells, namely T cells and thymic progenitors, were the source of high day-60 TCRbeta diversity in some patients. By about two months after transplant, alpha-beta T cells reportedly arose from several hundred graft clones that had expanded. T cells produced anew were the main source of T-cell counts and diversity one year after transplant.

This rearrangement joins TRBV7-9 to TRBJ1-2; D is undetermined. The TCR comes from a male patient under 18 who had a stem cell transplant for acute lymphoblastic leukemia, so the T cells may come from the graft donor. Sequenced material: PBMCs, mostly from graft donor cells, taken 180 days after TCRalphabeta/CD19-depleted stem cell transplant. The CDR3 region is CASSHGVNYGYTF. The CDR3 coding sequence is TGTGCCAGCAGCCACGGGGTTAACTATGGCTACACCTTC.